The clone carrying this T cell receptor beta chain showed up just a few times. The antigen is unknown. The sample originates from a study of Graves' ophthalmopathy and Graves' hyperthyroidism. Background on the study: Peripheral blood sampling occurred at initial diagnosis, before any treatment.

RNA transcripts provided the template for amplifying TCR beta CDR3 regions. Following a first-round RT-PCR that used HTBI primers, a second-round multiplex PCR was carried out. One entry per CDR3 protein, called by TCRdb with MiXCR from the multiplex PCR reads. The table lists 150,000 to 200,000 distinct CDR3 sequences, around two fifths of them singletons. Trimming removed 6 bases at V and 5 bases at J, with 16 bases between. Germline lookup yields CDR1 MNHNS and CDR2 SASEGT. The CDR3 is made up of 14 amino acids. Study observations and caveats: In blood, most expanded thyroid clonotypes above 0.001 frequency were also detected.

This TCR was recovered from a man aged 25 to 40 with Graves' ophthalmopathy. The rearrangement links TRBV6-1 to TRBJ1-1; D gene unclear. The sample comprised peripheral blood. The CDR3 region is CASRGLGGGTEAFF. In DNA form, the CDR3 reads TGTGCCAGCAGGGGGTTGGGTGGAGGGACTGAAGCTTTCTTT.